The clone carrying this T cell receptor beta chain was counted many times. What it binds is not known. The sample comes from a study of T-cell reconstitution after alpha-beta-depleted transplantation in children. Whole-study results and caveats: In patients about two months after transplant, alpha-beta T cells reportedly arose from several hundred expanded graft clones. Some patients' high day-60 TCRbeta diversity was attributed to recipient cells surviving conditioning. T-cell counts and diversity were attributed mostly to newly produced T cells one year after transplant.

Preparation of the TCRbeta library involved a method that used unique molecular identifiers. Each CDR3 protein is one row after TCRdb ran MiXCR on the PCR reads. The repertoire includes 250,000 to 300,000 distinct CDR3 sequences, roughly a tenth of them detected once, and 7.5% sits in the top ten. Sequenced material: PBMCs, taken before TCRalphabeta/CD19-depleted stem cell transplant. This receptor was taken from a boy under two years old with acute myeloid leukemia, due to receive a stem cell transplant.

The CDR3 loop is CASSLRGPHEQYF. In DNA, the CDR3 is TGTGCCAGCAGTTTGAGGGGACCCCACGAGCAGTACTTC. The chain has TRBV12-3 or TRBV12-4 and TRBJ2-7; tentatively, D is TRBD1 or TRBD2 (5 bases each). V lost 3 bases to trimming and J lost 5 bases, with 11 bases between them. The CDR3 has 13 amino acids.